Sequencing of this TCR beta chain was carried out in a study of blood T cells in healthy people across ages. The study's findings and limits: More naive CD4+ cells and higher diversity marked long-lived donors relative to aged donors. Observed TCR beta diversity per million T cells went down as age went up. This fall followed a roughly linear course with age.

Isolation yielded PBMCs, at least 6 million per sample, in every case. As regards this clonotype: What it binds is not known.

The ends were cut back, 0 bases at V and 0 bases at J, with 9 bases in the middle. CDR1 MGHRA and CDR2 YSYEKL come from the germline V gene. The CDR3 spans 16 residues. With a J-beta primer mix and a sample-barcoded 5' primer, a second PCR ran roughly 6 to 11 cycles. Every cDNA was tagged by a template-switch adaptor with 12 random nucleotides. TCRdb re-analysed the 5' RACE reads in MiXCR, keeping a single row per CDR3 protein. The sample has around 1.5 million distinct CDR3 sequences, 42% seen once; the top ten hold 7.9%. The source material was blood. The TCR comes from a woman aged 18-29 years in good health. V and J are TRBV4-1 and TRBJ2-4; D is ambiguous. The DNA for the CDR3 is TGCGCCAGCAGCCAAGATCAGTGGCTAGCCAAAAACATTCAGTACTTC. Residues: CASSQDQWLAKNIQYF.